This TCR beta chain was identified during a study of T cells after yellow fever vaccination. Study-wide results and caveats: Boosting was followed by the reappearance of most primary-vaccination clones (roughly 96% CD4, about 89% CD8).

TCRdb reprocessed the 5' RACE reads with MiXCR, giving one entry per CDR3 protein. Of about 45,000 distinct CDR3 sequences listed, more than 6% are singletons. This CDR3 is 14 amino acids long. Per germline, CDR1 MNHNS and CDR2 SASEGT. The V end lost 10 bases, the J end lost 9 bases, and 24 bases lay between the germline ends. This sample comprised PBMCs, either bulk or a sorted T-cell subset (CD4+, CD8+, memory, or dextramer-sorted; not recorded which), obtained 45 days after the yellow fever booster vaccination. The receptor's source is a man aged 25-40 years who received the YFV17D yellow fever vaccine. The gene calls are TRBV6-1 and TRBJ2-5; maybe TRBD2 (6 bases). CDR3 bases: TGTGCCACCCAAGACCGGTCCCGCGGAGGGGCCCAGTACTTC. This gives the protein CATQDRSRGGAQYF.